This T cell receptor (beta chain) came from a study of metastatic and nonmetastatic thyroid tumors. Study-level findings and limits: In both blood and tumor samples, TCR beta diversity was reported significantly higher for malignant than benign nodules.

With MiXCR, TCRdb reprocessed the PCR reads. Here the sample spans approximately 12,000 clones, about 22% being singletons. In germline, CDR1 is KGHSH, CDR2 LQKENI. The V and J ends lost 7 bases and 6 bases respectively, with 16 bases between them. CDR3 length: 13 residues. Ten or more counts support this clone. Its antigen is as yet unknown. Patients had received no treatment of any kind before thyroid surgery. The chain joins TRBV18 to TRBJ2-7; tentative D call: TRBD2 (6 bases). The specimen sequenced was blood. The TCR sequence derives from a male donor with papillary thyroid cancer or a benign thyroid nodule (not recorded which). Some clones in this sample may be carry-over from other donors' samples. The DNA of the CDR3 is TGTGCCAGCTTGGAGGCCCTCGGGGGCGAGCAGTACTTC. Its protein is CASLEALGGEQYF.